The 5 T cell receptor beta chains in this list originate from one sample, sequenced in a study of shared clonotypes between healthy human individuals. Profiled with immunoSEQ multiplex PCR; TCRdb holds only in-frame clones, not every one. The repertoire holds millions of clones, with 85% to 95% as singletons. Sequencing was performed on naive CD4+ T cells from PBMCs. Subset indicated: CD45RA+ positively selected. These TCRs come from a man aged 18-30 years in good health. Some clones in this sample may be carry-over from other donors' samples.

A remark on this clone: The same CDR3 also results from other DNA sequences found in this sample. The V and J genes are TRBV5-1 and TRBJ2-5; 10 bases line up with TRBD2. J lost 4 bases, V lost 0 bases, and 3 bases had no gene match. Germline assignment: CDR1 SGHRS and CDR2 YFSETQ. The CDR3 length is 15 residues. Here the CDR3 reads CASSLVAGGGETQYF. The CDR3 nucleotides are TGCGCCAGCAGCTTGGTAGCGGGAGGAGGAGAGACCCAGTACTTC.

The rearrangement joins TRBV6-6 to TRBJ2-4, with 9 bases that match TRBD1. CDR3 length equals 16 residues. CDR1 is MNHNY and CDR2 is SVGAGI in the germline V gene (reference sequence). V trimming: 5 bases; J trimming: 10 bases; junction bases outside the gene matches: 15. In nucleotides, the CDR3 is TGTGCCAGCAGTGGACAGGGGAGAGGTCGGGCCGTAATTCAGTACTTC. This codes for CASSGQGRGRAVIQYF.

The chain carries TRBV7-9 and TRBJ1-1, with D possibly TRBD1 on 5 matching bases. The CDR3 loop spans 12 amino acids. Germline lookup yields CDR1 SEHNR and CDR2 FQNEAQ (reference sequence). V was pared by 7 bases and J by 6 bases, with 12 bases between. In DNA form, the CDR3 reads TGTGCCAGCACACTCCAAGGGGCTGAAGCTTTCTTT. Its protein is CASTLQGAEAFF.

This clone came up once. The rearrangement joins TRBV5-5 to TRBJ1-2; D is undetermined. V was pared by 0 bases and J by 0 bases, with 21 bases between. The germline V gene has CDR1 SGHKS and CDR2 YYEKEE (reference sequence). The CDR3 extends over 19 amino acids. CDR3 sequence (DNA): TGTGCCAGCAGCTTGGCGGGAGGATCAGTCCCTCAAGCTAACTATGGCTACACCTTC. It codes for CASSLAGGSVPQANYGYTF. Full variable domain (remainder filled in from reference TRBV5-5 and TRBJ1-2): DAGVTQSPTHLIKTRGQQVTLRCSPISGHKSVSWYQQVLGQGPQFIFQYYEKEERGRGNFPDRFSARQFPNYSSELNVNALLLGDSALYLCASSLAGGSVPQANYGYTFGSGTRLTVV.

The CDR3 reads CASRGQVGVEAFF. CDR3 in DNA: TGTGCCAGCAGGGGGCAGGTAGGGGTTGAAGCTTTCTTT. J is TRBJ1-1 and V is TRBV2; weak D call: TRBD1 (5 bases). The CDR3 consists of 13 residues. Germline CDR1 and CDR2: SNHLY and FYNNEI. Trimming took off 6 bases at V and 7 bases at J, with 15 bases between the two ends. The full variable domain, completed using reference TRBV2 and TRBJ1-1, is EPEVTQTPSHQVTQMGQEVILRCVPISNHLYFYWYRQILGQKVEFLVSFYNNEISEKSEIFDDQFSVERPDGSNFTLKIRSTKLEDSAMYFCASRGQVGVEAFFGQGTRLTVV.